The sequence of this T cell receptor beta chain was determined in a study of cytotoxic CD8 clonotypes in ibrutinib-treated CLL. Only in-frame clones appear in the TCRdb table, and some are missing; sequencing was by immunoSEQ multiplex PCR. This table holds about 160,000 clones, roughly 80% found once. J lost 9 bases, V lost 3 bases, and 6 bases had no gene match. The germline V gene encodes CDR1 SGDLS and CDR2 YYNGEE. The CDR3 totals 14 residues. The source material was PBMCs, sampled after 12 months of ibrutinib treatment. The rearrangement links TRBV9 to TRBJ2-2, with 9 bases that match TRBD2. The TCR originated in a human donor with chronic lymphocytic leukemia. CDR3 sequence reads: CASSARGGARELFF. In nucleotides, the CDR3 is TGTGCCAGCAGCGCCCGCGGGGGGGCCAGGGAGCTGTTTTTT.